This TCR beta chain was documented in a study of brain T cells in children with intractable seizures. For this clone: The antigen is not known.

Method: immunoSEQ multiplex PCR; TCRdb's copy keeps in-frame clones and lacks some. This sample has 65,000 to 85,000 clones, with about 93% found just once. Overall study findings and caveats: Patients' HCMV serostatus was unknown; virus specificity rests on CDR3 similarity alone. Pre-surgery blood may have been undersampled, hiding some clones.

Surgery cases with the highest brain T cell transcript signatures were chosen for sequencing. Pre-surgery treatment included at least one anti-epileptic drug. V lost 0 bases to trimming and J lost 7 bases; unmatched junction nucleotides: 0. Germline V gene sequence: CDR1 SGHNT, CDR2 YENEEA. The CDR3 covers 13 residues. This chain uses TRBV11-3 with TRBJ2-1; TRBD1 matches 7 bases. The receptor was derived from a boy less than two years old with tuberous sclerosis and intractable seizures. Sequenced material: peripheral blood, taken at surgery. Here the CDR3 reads CASSLETGNEQFF. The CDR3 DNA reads TGTGCCAGCAGCTTAGAGACAGGGAATGAGCAGTTCTTC.